Listed here are 10 T cell receptor beta chains from one sample, sequenced in a study of blood T cell repertoires in COVID-19. Method: immunoSEQ multiplex PCR; TCRdb's copy keeps in-frame clones and lacks some. Among under 150,000 clones listed, 80% were seen once. The specimen was peripheral blood. These receptors originate from a man aged 55 to 70 with active or convalescent COVID-19.

This clone was seen just once. This chain joins TRBV7-6 and TRBJ2-2; 9 positions agree with TRBD1. Trimming cost V 4 bases and J 6 bases; bases outside gene matches: 3. CDR3 length: 14 residues. Germline V gene sequence: CDR1 SGHVS, CDR2 FNYEAQ. The CDR3 sequence: CASSSGTGPGELFF. DNA of the CDR3: TGTGCCAGCAGCTCCGGGACAGGGCCCGGGGAGCTGTTTTTT.

This chain joins TRBV19 and TRBJ1-6; TRBD1 agrees at 7 bases. Losses at the gene ends were 5 bases for V and 6 bases for J; bases not matched to a gene: 13. This CDR3 contains 17 residues. The V gene's germline CDR1 is LNHDA and CDR2 SQIVND (reference sequence). CDR3 region: CASSLRQGAGGNSPLHF. The CDR3 DNA follows: TGTGCCAGTAGTCTTCGACAGGGCGCAGGGGGTAATTCACCCCTCCACTTT.

This sequence joins TRBV7-2 and TRBJ1-1, with D possibly TRBD1 on 5 matching bases. This CDR3 is built from 14 residues. Germline CDR1 and CDR2: SGHTA and FQGNSA. Trimming removed 1 base from V and 3 bases from J, with 9 bases in between. Here the CDR3 reads CASSLGRQYTEAFF. The CDR3 DNA sequence: TGTGCCAGCAGCTTAGGTAGACAGTACACTGAAGCTTTCTTT.

This sequence joins TRBV18 and TRBJ2-1; D gene ambiguous. The CDR3 totals 15 residues. Trimming took off 0 bases at V and 1 base at J, with 7 bases between the two ends. Germline-derived CDR1 and CDR2 are KGHSH and LQKENI. The CDR3 coding sequence is TGTGCCAGCTCACCACCGTCCCAGTCCTACAATGAGCAGTTCTTC. Its translation: CASSPPSQSYNEQFF.

This clone was recorded only once. This chain connects TRBV29-1 to TRBJ2-1, with 11 bases identical to TRBD2. CDR1 is SQVTM and CDR2 is ANQGSEA in the germline V gene. The junction had 8 bases not matched to a gene; V was cut back by 6 bases and J by 7 bases. The CDR3 covers 14 residues. The chain's CDR3 is CSVETSGILNEQFF. The DNA for the CDR3 is TGCAGCGTCGAGACTAGCGGGATTCTGAATGAGCAGTTCTTC.

This chain joins TRBV5-1 and TRBJ2-7, with 10 nucleotides matching TRBD2. The V gene end was trimmed by 0 bases and the J gene end by 4 bases; junction bases not matched to a gene: 7. CDR1 is SGHRS and CDR2 is YFSETQ in the germline V gene. The CDR3 has 16 amino acids. This CDR3 reads CASSLGASGSGYEQYF. CDR3 DNA: TGCGCCAGCAGCTTGGGGGCTAGCGGGAGTGGGTACGAGCAGTACTTC.

The chain links TRBV28 to TRBJ1-2; D might be TRBD1 (5 bases). V shed 7 bases and J shed 4 bases, with 19 bases lying between them. The CDR3 contains 15 residues. Germline CDR1 reads MDHEN; CDR2 reads SYDVKM. The CDR3 nucleotides read TGTGCCAGCACCATAGAGGGGCGGGGACCCTATGGCTACACCTTC. Protein: CASTIEGRGPYGYTF.

The CDR3 region is CASSPFWTGINEQYF. CDR3 DNA sequence: TGTGCCAGCAGCCCCTTCTGGACAGGGATCAACGAGCAGTACTTC. The gene calls are TRBV14 and TRBJ2-7; 8 positions agree with TRBD1. Germline lookup yields CDR1 SGHDN and CDR2 FVKESK. The CDR3 runs to 15 residues. The V gene end was trimmed by 4 bases and the J gene end by 5 bases; junction bases not matched to a gene: 10. Together with reference TRBV14 and TRBJ2-7, the CDR3 gives the full variable domain: EAGVTQFPSHSVIEKGQTVTLRCDPISGHDNLYWYRRVMGKEIKFLLHFVKESKQDESGMPNNRFLAERTGGTYSTLKVQPAELEDSGVYFCASSPFWTGINEQYFGPGTRLTVT.

The chain combines TRBV18 with TRBJ1-5; TRBD1 matches at 7 bases. This CDR3 contains 15 residues. The trim removed 4 bases at V and 0 bases at J, leaving 3 bases unmatched. The germline CDR1 and CDR2 sequences are KGHSH and LQKENI. DNA of the CDR3: TGTGCCAGCTCACGCCAGGGGGTTAGCAATCAGCCCCAGCATTTT. Protein product: CASSRQGVSNQPQHF.

The V gene is TRBV28, the J gene TRBJ2-1; 8 bases match TRBD1. Germline loops: CDR1 MDHEN, CDR2 SYDVKM. This CDR3 has 14 amino acids. J gave up 10 bases and V 1 base, and 6 bases lay outside the gene matches. CDR3 sequence reads: CASSLFRGPGEQFF. The CDR3 coding sequence is TGTGCCAGCAGTTTATTCAGGGGGCCCGGAGAGCAGTTCTTC.